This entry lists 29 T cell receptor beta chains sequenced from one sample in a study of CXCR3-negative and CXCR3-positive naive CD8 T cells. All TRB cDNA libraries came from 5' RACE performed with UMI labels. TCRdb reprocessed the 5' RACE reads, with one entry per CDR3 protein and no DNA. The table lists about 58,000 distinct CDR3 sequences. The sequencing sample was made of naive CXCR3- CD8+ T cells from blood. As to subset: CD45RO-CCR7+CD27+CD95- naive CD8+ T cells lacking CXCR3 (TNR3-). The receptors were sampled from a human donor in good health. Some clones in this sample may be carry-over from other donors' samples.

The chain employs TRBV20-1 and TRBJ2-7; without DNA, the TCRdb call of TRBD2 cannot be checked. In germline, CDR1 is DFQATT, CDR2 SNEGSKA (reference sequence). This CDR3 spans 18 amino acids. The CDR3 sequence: CSASHAKRLAGVSYEQYF.

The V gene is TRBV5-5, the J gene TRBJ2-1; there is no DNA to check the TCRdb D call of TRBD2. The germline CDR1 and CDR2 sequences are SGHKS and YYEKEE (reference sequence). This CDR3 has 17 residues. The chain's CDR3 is CASSLEGLAGGPNEQFF. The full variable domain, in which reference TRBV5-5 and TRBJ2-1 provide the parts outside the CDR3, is DAGVTQSPTHLIKTRGQQVTLRCSPISGHKSVSWYQQVLGQGPQFIFQYYEKEERGRGNFPDRFSARQFPNYSSELNVNALLLGDSALYLCASSLEGLAGGPNEQFFGPGTRLTVL.

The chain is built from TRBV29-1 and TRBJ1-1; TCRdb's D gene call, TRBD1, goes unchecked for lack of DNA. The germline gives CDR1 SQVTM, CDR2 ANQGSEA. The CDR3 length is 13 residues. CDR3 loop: CSVRDTHTTEAFF. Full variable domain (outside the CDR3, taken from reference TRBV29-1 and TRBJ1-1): SAVISQKPSRDICQRGTSLTIQCQVDSQVTMMFWYRQQPGQSLTLIATANQGSEATYESGFVIDKFPISRPNLTFSTLTVSNMSPEDSSIYLCSVRDTHTTEAFFGQGTRLTVV.

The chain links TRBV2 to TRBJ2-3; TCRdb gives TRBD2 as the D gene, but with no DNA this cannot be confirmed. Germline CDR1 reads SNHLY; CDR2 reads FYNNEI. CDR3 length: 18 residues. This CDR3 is CASSEVDGLSIGTDTQYF.

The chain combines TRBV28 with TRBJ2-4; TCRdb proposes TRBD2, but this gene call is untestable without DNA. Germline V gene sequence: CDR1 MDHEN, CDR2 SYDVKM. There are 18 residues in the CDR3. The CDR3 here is CASGPLGLAAGGKNIQYF.

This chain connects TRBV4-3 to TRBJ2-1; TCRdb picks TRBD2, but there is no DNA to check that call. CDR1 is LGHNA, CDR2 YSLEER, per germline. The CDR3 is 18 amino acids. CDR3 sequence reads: CASSQDLRSSGVYNEQFF.

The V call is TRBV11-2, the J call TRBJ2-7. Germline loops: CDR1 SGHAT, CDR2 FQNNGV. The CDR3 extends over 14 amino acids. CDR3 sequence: CASSLDGRSYEQYF.

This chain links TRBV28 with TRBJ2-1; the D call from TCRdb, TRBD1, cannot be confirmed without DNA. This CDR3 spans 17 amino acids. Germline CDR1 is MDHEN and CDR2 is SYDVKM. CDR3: CASTPLWHRGFGDEQFF.

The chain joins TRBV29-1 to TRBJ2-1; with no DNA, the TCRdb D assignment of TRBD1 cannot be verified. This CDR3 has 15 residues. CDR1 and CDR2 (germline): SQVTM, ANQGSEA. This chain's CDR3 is CSVERRGGYYNEQFF.

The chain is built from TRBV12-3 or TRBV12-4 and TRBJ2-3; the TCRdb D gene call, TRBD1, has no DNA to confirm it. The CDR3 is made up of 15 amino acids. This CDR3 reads CASSFGGGPTDTQYF.

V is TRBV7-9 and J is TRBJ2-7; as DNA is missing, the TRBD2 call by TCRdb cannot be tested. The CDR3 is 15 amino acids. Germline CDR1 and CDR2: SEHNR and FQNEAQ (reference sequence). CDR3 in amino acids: CASSSEAGGNYEQYF.

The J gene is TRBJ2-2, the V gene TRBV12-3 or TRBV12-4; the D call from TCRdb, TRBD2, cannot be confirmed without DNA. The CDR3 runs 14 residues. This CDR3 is CASDTSGGAGELFF.

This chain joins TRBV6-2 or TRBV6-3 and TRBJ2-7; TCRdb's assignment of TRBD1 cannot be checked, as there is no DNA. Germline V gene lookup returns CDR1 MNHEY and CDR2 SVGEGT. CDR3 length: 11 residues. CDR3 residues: CASSYAREQYF.

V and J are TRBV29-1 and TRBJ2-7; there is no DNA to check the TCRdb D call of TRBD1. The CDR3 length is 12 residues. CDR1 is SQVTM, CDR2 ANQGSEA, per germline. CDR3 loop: CSVTGTGSEQYF.

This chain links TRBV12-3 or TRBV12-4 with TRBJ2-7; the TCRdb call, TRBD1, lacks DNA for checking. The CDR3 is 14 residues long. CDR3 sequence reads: CASSPGDPIAQQYF.

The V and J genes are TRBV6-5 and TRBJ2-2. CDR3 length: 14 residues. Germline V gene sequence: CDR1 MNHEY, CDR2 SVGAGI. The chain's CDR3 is CASSYRENTGELFF.

The CDR3 sequence: CASSGDTLGYTAEAFF. The chain recombines TRBV6-2 or TRBV6-3 with TRBJ1-1; TCRdb outputs TRBD1, but without DNA this stays unchecked. CDR1 and CDR2 (germline): MNHEY, SVGEGT. The CDR3 contains 16 residues.

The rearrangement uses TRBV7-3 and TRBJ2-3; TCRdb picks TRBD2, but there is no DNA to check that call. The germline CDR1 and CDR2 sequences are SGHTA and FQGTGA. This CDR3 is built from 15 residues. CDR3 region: CASSPRDFSTDTQYF. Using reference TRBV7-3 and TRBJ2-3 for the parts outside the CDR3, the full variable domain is GAGVSQTPSNKVTEKGKYVELRCDPISGHTALYWYRQSLGQGPEFLIYFQGTGAADDSGLPNDRFFAVRPEGSVSTLKIQRTERGDSAVYLCASSPRDFSTDTQYFGPGTRLTVL.

The CDR3 loop is CSVDPPPGFNEKLFF. The V call is TRBV29-1, the J call TRBJ1-4; without DNA, the TCRdb call of TRBD1 cannot be checked. Germline lookup yields CDR1 SQVTM and CDR2 ANQGSEA. There are 15 residues in the CDR3.

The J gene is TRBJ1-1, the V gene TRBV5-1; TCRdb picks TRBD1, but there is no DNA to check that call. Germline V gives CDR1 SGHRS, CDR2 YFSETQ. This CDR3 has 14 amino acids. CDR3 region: CASSGGQANTEAFF.

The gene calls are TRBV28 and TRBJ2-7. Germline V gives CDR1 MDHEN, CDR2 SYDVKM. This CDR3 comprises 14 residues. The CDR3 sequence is CASSLDGVAYEQYF.

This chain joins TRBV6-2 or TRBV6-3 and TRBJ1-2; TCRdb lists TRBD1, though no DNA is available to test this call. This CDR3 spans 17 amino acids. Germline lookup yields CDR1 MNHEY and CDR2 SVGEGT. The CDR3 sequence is CASRYHMAQQPFYGYTF.

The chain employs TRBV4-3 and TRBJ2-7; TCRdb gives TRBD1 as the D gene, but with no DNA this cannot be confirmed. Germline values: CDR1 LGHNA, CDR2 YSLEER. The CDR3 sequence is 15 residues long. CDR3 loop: CASSQGQGTTYEQYF.

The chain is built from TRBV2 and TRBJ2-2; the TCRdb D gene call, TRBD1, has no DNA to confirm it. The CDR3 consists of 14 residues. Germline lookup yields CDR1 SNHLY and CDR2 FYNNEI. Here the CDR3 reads CASSPTGYAGELFF.

This CDR3 is CAISASDYEQYF. The gene calls are TRBV10-3 and TRBJ2-7. The CDR3 has 12 residues. In germline, CDR1 is ENHRY, CDR2 SYGVKD.

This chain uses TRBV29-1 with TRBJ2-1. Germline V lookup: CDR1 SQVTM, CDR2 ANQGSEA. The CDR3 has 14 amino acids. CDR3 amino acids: CSVKSKMGYNEQFF.

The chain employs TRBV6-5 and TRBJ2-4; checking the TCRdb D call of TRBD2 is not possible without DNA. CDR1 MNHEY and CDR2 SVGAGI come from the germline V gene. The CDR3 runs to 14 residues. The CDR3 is CASTSGGAGNIQYF.

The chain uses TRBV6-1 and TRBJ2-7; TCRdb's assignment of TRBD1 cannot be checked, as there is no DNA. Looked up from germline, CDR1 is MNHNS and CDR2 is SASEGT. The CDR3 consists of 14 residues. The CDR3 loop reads CASSDLGQVGEQYF.

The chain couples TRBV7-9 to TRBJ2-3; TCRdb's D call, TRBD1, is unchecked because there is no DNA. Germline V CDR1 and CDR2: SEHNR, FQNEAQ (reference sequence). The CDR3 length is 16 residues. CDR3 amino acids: CASNLLVRGGGDTQYF.